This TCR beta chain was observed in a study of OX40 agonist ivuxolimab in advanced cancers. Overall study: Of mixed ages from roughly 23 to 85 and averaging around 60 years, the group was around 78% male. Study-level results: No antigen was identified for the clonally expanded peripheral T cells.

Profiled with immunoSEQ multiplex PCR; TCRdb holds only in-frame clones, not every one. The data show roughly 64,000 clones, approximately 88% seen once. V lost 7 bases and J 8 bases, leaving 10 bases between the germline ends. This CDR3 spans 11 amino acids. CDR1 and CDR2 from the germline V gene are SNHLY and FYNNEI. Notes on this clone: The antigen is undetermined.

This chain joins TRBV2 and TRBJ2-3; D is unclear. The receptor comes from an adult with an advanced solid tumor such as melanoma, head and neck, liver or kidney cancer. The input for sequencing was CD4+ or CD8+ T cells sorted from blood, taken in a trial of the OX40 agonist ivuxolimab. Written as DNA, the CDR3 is TGTGCCAGCAAGAACGAGGCTACGCAGTATTTT. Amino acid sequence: CASKNEATQYF.